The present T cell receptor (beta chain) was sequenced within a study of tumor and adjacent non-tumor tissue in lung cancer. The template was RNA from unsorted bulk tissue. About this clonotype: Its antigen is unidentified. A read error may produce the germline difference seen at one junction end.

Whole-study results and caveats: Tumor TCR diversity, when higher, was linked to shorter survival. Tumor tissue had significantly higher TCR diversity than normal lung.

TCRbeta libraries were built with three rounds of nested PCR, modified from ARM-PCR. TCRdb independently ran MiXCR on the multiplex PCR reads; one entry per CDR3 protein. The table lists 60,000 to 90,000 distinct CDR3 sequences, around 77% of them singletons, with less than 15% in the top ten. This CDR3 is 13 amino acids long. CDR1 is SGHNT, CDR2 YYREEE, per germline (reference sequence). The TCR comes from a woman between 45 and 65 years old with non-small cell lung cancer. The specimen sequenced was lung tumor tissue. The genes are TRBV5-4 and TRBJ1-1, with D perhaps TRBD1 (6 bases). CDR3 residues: CASSVDRNTEVFF. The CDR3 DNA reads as TGTGCCAGTAGCGTGGACAGAAACACTGAAGTTTTCTTT.